This T cell receptor beta chain was identified in a study of T-cell memory formation after mild COVID-19. General study results and limits: Cross-reactive memory apparently joined, as some responding clones appeared in pre-infection memory. Shrinking CD4+ clones resided mostly in CM and EM, and CD8+ ones in EMRA.

The germline gives CDR1 LGHNA, CDR2 YNFKEQ. This CDR3 is built from 14 residues. Unmatched junction bases numbered 7, after V lost 0 bases and J lost 10 bases. Comment on this clonotype: What it binds is not known.

The 5'RACE method, run with constant-segment primers, produced TCR alpha and TCR beta cDNA libraries (carrying sample barcodes and UMIs). TCRdb ran MiXCR on the 5' RACE reads and lists one entry per CDR3 protein. The repertoire includes 120,000 or so distinct CDR3 sequences, approximately 15% of them detected once, and around 14% sits in the top ten. The origin of this receptor is an adult woman who had mild COVID-19 (a few samples of this study predate the infection). Cell type and time point are not known. Material: PBMCs or a T cell subset sorted from them (not recorded which). The genes are TRBV4-2 and TRBJ1-2, with 8 bases identical to TRBD1. This CDR3 reads CASSQEATGVDYTF. CDR3 coding DNA: TGTGCCAGCAGCCAAGAGGCGACAGGGGTGGACTACACCTTC.